This T cell receptor beta chain came from a study of T cell responses to AZD1222 COVID-19 vaccine (dated by TCRdb to the early 2020s). Broadly, across the study: Because spike-specific TCR depth and breadth did not differ between the two schedules, AZD1222 recipients who got a second dose at roughly 4 weeks were pooled with those who got a second dose at roughly 12 weeks. TCR sequencing was performed for 230 to 250 trial participants, of whom about 200 were given two doses of AZD1222 and approximately 26 were given two doses of MenACWY control vaccine. Enrollment into the trials was organized by age into subgroups of 18-55, 56-69 and 70-plus years, and those subgroups contained roughly 140, 27 and 60 TCR-sequenced participants, respectively.

The CDR3 regions of human TCRbeta chains were analyzed by immunosequencing. Processing in the source paper ran as follows. TCRs in the repertoires were matched against a reference library of SARS-CoV-2-specific TCRs that had been generated with the MIRA antigen-specificity platform. Breadth meant the fraction of unique TCRs that were SARS-CoV-2-associated, whereas depth meant the fraction of total T cells that were SARS-CoV-2-associated. Each spike-specific TCR was assigned to its reactive spike region and to a CD4 or CD8 class using the MIRA data. Log10-transformed breadth and depth values were compared by one-way ANOVA with Sidak's multiple comparisons tests. Drawn from immuneACCESS, this table holds only the in-frame rearrangements with V and J called that TCRdb kept. Clones are partly lost; checked studies trace under half to an unresolved V gene and leave the rest unexplained. That table is the source of V, J and clone size, and D and trimming were worked out from the DNA. The sample profile shows about 110,000 clones; roughly four fifths of them were found once. Of the sample, roughly 9.5% is held by the ten largest clones.

This clone has only one observation. Its antigen has not been determined. Qualities for individual bases were not recorded, and no much larger clone is one base off. General study outcomes and caveats: The 56-69-year group was small, and its depth increase did not reach significance, likely because of low power. Because no samples from the day 14 peak response were available, repertoires could be characterized only after the peak T cell response. A significant rise in spike-specific TCR breadth and depth was observed after two AZD1222 doses relative to day 0 and relative to MenACWY recipients. Only five to seven AZD1222 recipients were SARS-CoV-2 seropositive at baseline, limiting conclusions about previously exposed vaccinees. Reportedly, almost half of the unique spike-specific TCRs recognized epitopes lying outside the regions that are mutated in the B.1.351 and B.1.1.7 variants. Most participants were white British and females outnumbered males, and the authors suggested that clonal diversity may have been underestimated. The whole spike protein was spanned by vaccine-associated CD4 TCRs, and dominant responses were seen in regions 160-218 and 743-854.

Per the publication, the time point label means: baseline before first vaccination. Vaccinee samples were obtained from the UK trials COV001 and COV002, which included a single-blind randomized controlled phase 2/3 trial of AZD1222 (ChAdOx1 nCoV-19) in healthy adults. Trial participant PBMC samples were collected at day 0 and day 28 after the second dose for TCRbeta chain sequencing. The cysteine opens and the phenylalanine closes a CDR3 of 20 amino acids. The CDR3 DNA has 60 bases and is translated from base 1. Unmatched junction bases come to 20, with V trimmed by 5 bases and J by 2 bases. From a lookup of the germline V gene (reference sequence), CDR1 and CDR2 are LNHDA and SQIVND.

Sequences were derived from peripheral blood, sampled on day 0 of AZD1222 vaccination. The chain is assembled from TRBV19 and TRBJ1-2; the central 10 bases match TRBD1. The clonotype comes from an adult in good health. The nucleotides are TGTGCCAGTAGTCGAGAGGGGGACAGGGGAGGGCCTCCAACAAACTATGGCTACACCTTC. Its translation is CASSREGDRGGPPTNYGYTF.